The T cell receptor beta chain under discussion was sequenced for a study of graft-versus-host responses after intestinal transplantation. Study details: Multivisceral, liver-intestinal, or isolated intestinal transplants were given to recipients.

Turning to this clone: Its cognate antigen is unknown.

CDR3 length: 14 residues. CDR1 SGHAT and CDR2 FQNNGV come from the germline V gene. V shed 3 bases and J shed 4 bases, with 9 bases lying between them. Clones were sequenced by immunoSEQ multiplex PCR, and TCRdb holds only the in-frame ones, with some missing. The sample has over 75,000 clones, less than 95% seen once; the top ten hold around 0.07%. Notes on the study in general: GvH clones detected in recipient marrow included some appearing first in ileum or blood. Allograft clonal ratios (graft-versus-host to host-versus-graft) were high in patients who had graft-donor T cell macrochimerism. Early post-transplant falls in HvG clones accompanied the peak levels of circulating GvH clones.

Here the sequenced sample was unstimulated CD8+ T cells sorted from spleen or lymph node cells, taken before transplant. The TCR was taken from a human donor who was the organ donor for an intestinal transplant. This chain connects TRBV11-2 to TRBJ1-4; a possible D gene is TRBD1 (6 bases). CDR3 in amino acids: CASSLGGLNEKLFF. CDR3 coding DNA: TGTGCCAGCAGCTTGGGGGGGCTTAATGAAAAACTGTTTTTT.